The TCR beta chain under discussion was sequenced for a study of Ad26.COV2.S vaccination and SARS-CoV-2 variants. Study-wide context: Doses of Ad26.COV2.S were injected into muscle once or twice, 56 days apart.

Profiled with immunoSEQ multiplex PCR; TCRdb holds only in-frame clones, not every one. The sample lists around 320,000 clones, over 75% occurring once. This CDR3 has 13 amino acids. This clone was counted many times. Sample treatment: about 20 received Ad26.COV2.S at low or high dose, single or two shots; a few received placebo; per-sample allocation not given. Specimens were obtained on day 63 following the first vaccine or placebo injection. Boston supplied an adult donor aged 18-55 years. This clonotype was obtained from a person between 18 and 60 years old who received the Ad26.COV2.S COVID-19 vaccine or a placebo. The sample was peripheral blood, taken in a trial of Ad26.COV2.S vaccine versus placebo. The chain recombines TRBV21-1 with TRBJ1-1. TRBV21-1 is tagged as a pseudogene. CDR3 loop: CATQTTANTEAFF. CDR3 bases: TGTGCCACCCAGACTACAGCGAACACTGAAGCTTTCTTT.